This record concerns one TCR beta chain sequence. Assay used: immunoSEQ multiplex PCR; TCRdb lists only in-frame clones, some missing. The sample has around 95,000 clones; approximately 95% are singletons. This sample stems from a study of T cell changes during pregnancy in multiple sclerosis. The CDR3 is made up of 14 amino acids. V was trimmed by 0 bases and J by 7 bases, leaving 10 bases between them. Per germline, CDR1 KGHSH and CDR2 LQKENI. Specimen: peripheral blood, collected after pregnancy. This chain joins TRBV18 and TRBJ1-5; a weak D match, TRBD1 (6 bases). The TCR sequence derives from a female donor in good health, enrolled as a control in a pregnancy study. The CDR3 region is CASSPPGAGQPQHF. The DNA of the CDR3 is TGTGCCAGCTCACCACCGGGGGCAGGACAGCCCCAGCATTTT.